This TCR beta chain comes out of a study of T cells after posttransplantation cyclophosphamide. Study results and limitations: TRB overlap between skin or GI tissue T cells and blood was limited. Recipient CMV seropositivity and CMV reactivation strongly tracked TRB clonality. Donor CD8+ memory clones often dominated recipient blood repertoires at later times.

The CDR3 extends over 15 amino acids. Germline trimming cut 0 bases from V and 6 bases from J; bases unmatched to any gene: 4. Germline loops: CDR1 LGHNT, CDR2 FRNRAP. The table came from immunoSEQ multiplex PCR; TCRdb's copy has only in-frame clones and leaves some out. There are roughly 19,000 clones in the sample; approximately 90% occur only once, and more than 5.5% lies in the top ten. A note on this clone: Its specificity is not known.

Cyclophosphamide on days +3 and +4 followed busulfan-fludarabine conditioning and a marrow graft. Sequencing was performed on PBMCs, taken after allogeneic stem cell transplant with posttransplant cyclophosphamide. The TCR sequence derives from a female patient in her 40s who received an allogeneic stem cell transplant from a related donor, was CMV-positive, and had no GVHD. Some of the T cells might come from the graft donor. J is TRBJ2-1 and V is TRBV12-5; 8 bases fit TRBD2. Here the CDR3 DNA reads TGTGCTAGTGGTTTGGTACAGCGGGGGTTCAATGAGCAGTTCTTC. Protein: CASGLVQRGFNEQFF.